This T cell receptor beta chain is from a study of blood T cell repertoires in COVID-19. As for the study in general: The samples span acute and convalescent COVID-19 from the United States, Italy and Spain.

The CDR3 runs 19 residues. TCRdb's table, derived via immunoSEQ multiplex PCR, lists solely in-frame clones and lacks some. The sample consists of under 200,000 clones, around 80% of them appearing once. This chain joins TRBV21-1 and TRBJ1-1; the DNA was not compared with TRBD1, the D call given in the table. TRBV21-1 is termed a pseudogene. Sequencing was done on a sample of peripheral blood. The sequence came from a man in his 60s with acute or convalescent COVID-19. CDR3 protein: CASSKSLGRGYPMNTEAFF. As DNA, the CDR3 is TGTGCCAGCAGCAAGTCTTTGGGCAGGGGGTACCCCATGAACACTGAAGCTTTCTTT.